A selection of T cell receptor beta chains follows, all from one sample in a study of T cell responses to AZD1222 COVID-19 vaccine. Sequenced by immunoSEQ multiplex PCR; TCRdb stores in-frame clones only, minus some. The sample gives 110,000 or so clones, around nine tenths of which show up once; roughly a sixth is in the top ten. The sample consisted of peripheral blood, taken on day 0 of AZD1222 vaccination. Receptors were obtained from an adult in good health. The CDR3 runs from the conserved cysteine through the conserved F or W. Each record gives: J gene, clone size, V gene, D gene, CDR3 DNA, CDR3 protein. The D gene is left open where the match is weak. Expanded clones get a size class; other rows say once, few or many, or leave the size out.

TRBJ1-4 NA TRBV18 NA TGTGCCAGCTCTCCGGGGCGGCCGGGGACTAATGAAAAACTGTTTTTT CASSPGRPGTNEKLFF
TRBJ2-3 NA TRBV4-3 NA TGCGCCAGCAGCCAAACCCGCACAGATACGCAGTATTTT CASSQTRTDTQYF
TRBJ2-7 NA TRBV5-4 NA TGTGCCAGCAGCCCCGGGACACCATCCTACGAGCAGTACTTC CASSPGTPSYEQYF
TRBJ1-1 NA TRBV5-1 NA TGCGCCAGCAGCCCCTGGCGAGGAGTGAACACTGAAGCTTTCTTT CASSPWRGVNTEAFF
TRBJ1-5 NA TRBV18 NA TGTGCCAGCTCGTACAGGGATCAGCCCCAGCATTTT CASSYRDQPQHF
TRBJ1-1 once TRBV18 NA TGTGCCAGCTCCCCGCTTCAGGTGAACACTGAAGCTTTCTTT CASSPLQVNTEAFF
TRBJ1-4 NA TRBV9 NA TGTGCCAGCAGCTCTCAAGGGATTAATGAAAAACTGTTTTTT CASSSQGINEKLFF
TRBJ2-3 NA TRBV28 TRBD2 TGTGCCAGCAGACCCCGGGCGGGGGGGCCAGAAGATACGCAGTATTTT CASRPRAGGPEDTQYF
TRBJ2-1 NA TRBV12-3/TRBV12-4 NA TGTGCCAGCAGCTCCTGGGCGGGAGAGCAGTTCTTC CASSSWAGEQFF
TRBJ1-5 NA TRBV28 NA TGTGCCAGCAGTTTTAGGGGCAGGGGTCTGGCCCAGCATTTT CASSFRGRGLAQHF
TRBJ2-7 NA TRBV7-2 NA TGTGCCAGCAGCTTATATAAGTACGAGCAGTACTTC CASSLYKYEQYF
TRBJ2-7 NA TRBV4-2 NA TGTGCCAGCAGCGCCGAGTTCGATGTCTGGGGCCGAGGGGGGCGGTCGTACTTC CASSAEFDVWGRGGRSYF
TRBJ1-2 NA TRBV19 NA TGTGCCAGTACCTCAGGGCCACAGGCTCCTGGCTACACCTTC CASTSGPQAPGYTF
TRBJ1-1 NA TRBV11-3 NA TGTGCCAGCAGCACCTTTGGGAGCCCGGAAGCTTTCTTT CASSTFGSPEAFF
TRBJ1-1 NA TRBV18 NA TGTGCCAGCTCACCATCGGAGTCCCGAGAAGCTTTCTTT CASSPSESREAFF
TRBJ1-1 NA TRBV19 TRBD1 TGTGCCAGTAGTAGGGGACAGGGCCAAAAGAACACTGAAGCTTTCTTT CASSRGQGQKNTEAFF
TRBJ1-6 NA TRBV7-9 NA TGTGCCAGCACCCCAGGAGGGTCCTATAATTCACCCCTCCACTTT CASTPGGSYNSPLHF
TRBJ2-6 NA TRBV28 NA TGTGCCAGCAGTTCTGGGGGACCCGGGGCCAACGTCCTGACTTTC CASSSGGPGANVLTF
TRBJ1-1 few TRBV7-2 TRBD1 TGTGCCAGCACCTACAGGGGTAGGAACACTGAAGCTTTCTTT CASTYRGRNTEAFF
TRBJ2-1 NA TRBV5-1 NA TGCGCCAGCAGCTTGGATCAGGGGCCTGCGTACAATGAGCAGTTCTTC CASSLDQGPAYNEQFF
TRBJ1-1 NA TRBV10-3 NA TGTGCCATCAGCGCGGGCCTCCTGAACACTGAAGCTTTCTTT CAISAGLLNTEAFF
TRBJ2-1 NA TRBV7-3 NA TGTGCCAGCAGCCCGGGGCAAGGGCAAGAGCAGTTCTTC CASSPGQGQEQFF
TRBJ2-1 once TRBV5-6 NA TGTGCCAGCAGCTTGTGGAGGGGGGGGACACCGAGCTCCTACAATGAGCAGTTCTTC CASSLWRGGTPSSYNEQFF
TRBJ1-1 NA TRBV7-2 NA TGTGCCAGCAGCTCTACAATCAACACTGAAGCTTTCTTT CASSSTINTEAFF
TRBJ2-2 NA TRBV6-5 NA TGTGCCGGCAGGGGACCCACCGGGGAGCTGTTTTTT CAGRGPTGELFF
TRBJ1-6 once TRBV9 NA TGTGCCAGCAGCGTAGTAGGCGAGAATTCACCCCTCCACTTT CASSVVGENSPLHF
TRBJ2-2 NA TRBV9 TRBD2 TGTGCCAGCAGCCCCCGGACTAGCGGGGGGTGGAACACCGGGGAGCTGTTTTTT CASSPRTSGGWNTGELFF
TRBJ1-2 NA TRBV5-1 NA TGCGCCAGCAGCTTGGGGGGATTCTCCTATGGCTACACCTTC CASSLGGFSYGYTF
TRBJ2-1 NA TRBV18 TRBD2 TGTGCCAGCTCACAGATTGGGACTAGCGGGAGAAATGAGCAGTTCTTC CASSQIGTSGRNEQFF
TRBJ2-1 NA TRBV11-2 NA TGTGCCAGCAGCTTAGTGTGGGCAGCCTACAATGAGCAGTTCTTC CASSLVWAAYNEQFF
TRBJ2-6 few TRBV19 NA TGTGCCAGTAATCGGGGGCAGGGACGTTCTGGGGCCAACGTCCTGACTTTC CASNRGQGRSGANVLTF
TRBJ2-7 NA TRBV6-2/TRBV6-3 TRBD1 TGTGCCAGCAGCATGACAGGGTTTGAGCAGTACTTC CASSMTGFEQYF
TRBJ1-1 NA TRBV19 NA TGTGCCAGTAGTACATCAAGTAACACTGAAGCTTTCTTT CASSTSSNTEAFF
TRBJ2-3 NA TRBV24-1 TRBD1 TGTGCCACCAGTGATTTCGGACAGGCGTGCACAGATACGCAGTATTTT CATSDFGQACTDTQYF
TRBJ1-3 NA TRBV14 NA TGTGCCAGCAGCCAAGGAGGTCCTGGAAACACCATATATTTT CASSQGGPGNTIYF
TRBJ1-4 few TRBV7-2 NA TGTGCCAGCAGCGTTGCTCGGGTTGAAAAACTGTTTTTT CASSVARVEKLFF
TRBJ2-2 NA TRBV7-9 NA TGTGCCAGCAGCTTAAACGTAGGGCGAACCGGGGAGCTGTTTTTT CASSLNVGRTGELFF
TRBJ2-2 NA TRBV4-2 NA TGTGCCAGCAGCCAAGTACAGACCATTCCGAACACCGGGGAGCTGTTTTTT CASSQVQTIPNTGELFF
TRBJ2-7 NA TRBV11-2 NA TGTGCCAGCAGCTTTGGAAGGGTCGCCTACGAGCAGTACTTC CASSFGRVAYEQYF
TRBJ2-7 NA TRBV6-5 NA TGTGCCAGCAGGCAAGGGGTCCACGAGCAGTACTTC CASRQGVHEQYF
TRBJ1-2 NA TRBV12-3/TRBV12-4 NA TGTGCCAGCAGTGGGGGGGAGGTTGGCTACACCTTC CASSGGEVGYTF
TRBJ1-6 once TRBV18 TRBD1 TGTGCCAGCTCGGGAGGACAGGCTTCTAATTCACCCCTCCACTTT CASSGGQASNSPLHF
TRBJ2-2 NA TRBV9 NA TGTGCCAGCAGCCCTCATCTCGGCGTTGCCGCCGGGGAGCTGTTTTTT CASSPHLGVAAGELFF
TRBJ2-2 once TRBV7-3 NA TGTGCCAGCAGCTTAAACCAGGGCGCCGGGGAGCTGTTTTTT CASSLNQGAGELFF
TRBJ2-6 NA TRBV18 NA TGTGCCAGCTCACCACTGTCGGCTACTGGGGCCAACGTCCTGACTTTC CASSPLSATGANVLTF
TRBJ1-6 once TRBV12-3/TRBV12-4 NA TGTGCCAGCAGTTTAGGAGGGCCCCCACCCCTCCACTTT CASSLGGPPPLHF
TRBJ1-1 NA TRBV19 TRBD1 TGTGCCAGTAGTAGACAGGGGGCGTTATTAAACACTGAAGCTTTCTTT CASSRQGALLNTEAFF
TRBJ1-2 NA TRBV24-1 NA TGTGCCACCAGCTCGACAGGTACCTATGGCTACACCTTC CATSSTGTYGYTF